The 24 T cell receptor beta chains below come from one sample, sequenced in a study of cytomegalovirus exposure and HLA in healthy donors. PCR was performed using 60 Vbeta and 13 Jbeta primers. Sequenced by immunoSEQ multiplex PCR; TCRdb stores in-frame clones only, minus some. The data contain 90,000 to 150,000 clones, roughly 80% of them seen just once; the ten biggest clones take up 2.5% to 3.5%. Sequencing used PBMCs. The receptors were gathered from a woman in her twenties or thirties in good health and CMV-seropositive.

The rearrangement joins TRBV11-3 to TRBJ2-3; 9 bases map to TRBD1. CDR3 length: 15 amino acids. Germline loops: CDR1 SGHNT, CDR2 YENEEA. With 5 bases clipped from V and 4 bases from J, the junction kept 7 bases outside the gene matches. In DNA form, the CDR3 reads TGTGCCAGCAGCGAGGCGGGACAGGGTGCAGATACGCAGTATTTT. This sequence encodes CASSEAGQGADTQYF. Together with reference TRBV11-3 and TRBJ2-3, the CDR3 gives the full variable domain: EAGVVQSPRYKIIEKKQPVAFWCNPISGHNTLYWYLQNLGQGPELLIRYENEEAVDDSQLPKDRFSAERLKGVDSTLKIQPAELGDSAVYLCASSEAGQGADTQYFGPGTRLTVL.

The genes are TRBV5-4 and TRBJ2-5, with 9 bases aligning to TRBD2. Losses at the gene ends were 2 bases for V and 4 bases for J; bases not matched to a gene: 6. Germline V gene data show CDR1 as SGHNT and CDR2 as YYREEE (reference sequence). This CDR3 contains 15 residues. CDR3 in DNA: TGTGCCAGCAGCTTACCAGCGGGGGGACGAGAGACCCAGTACTTC. It encodes CASSLPAGGRETQYF. The complete variable domain, with remaining parts taken from reference TRBV5-4 and TRBJ2-5, reads ETGVTQSPTHLIKTRGQQVTLRCSSQSGHNTVSWYQQALGQGPQFIFQYYREEENGRGNFPPRFSGLQFPNYSSELNVNALELDDSALYLCASSLPAGGRETQYFGPGTRLLVL.

This clone was seen more than once but under ten times. V and J are TRBV5-1 and TRBJ1-2; TRBD1 might be the D (6 bases). Germline V gene lookup returns CDR1 SGHRS and CDR2 YFSETQ. Deletions cut 2 bases from V and 6 bases from J, with 11 bases between. The CDR3 is 13 residues long. CDR3 sequence reads: CASSLENRDGYTF. The CDR3 DNA is TGCGCCAGCAGCTTAGAAAACAGGGATGGCTACACCTTC.

This clone was seen more than once but under ten times. The V gene is TRBV5-4, the J gene TRBJ2-7, with 9 bases lining up with TRBD1. Germline loops: CDR1 SGHNT, CDR2 YYREEE (reference sequence). The V gene end was trimmed by 0 bases and the J gene end by 2 bases; junction bases not matched to a gene: 3. The CDR3 is 15 residues long. CDR3 in DNA: TGTGCCAGCAGCTTGGAAGGGACAGGGACCTACGAGCAGTACTTC. This sequence encodes CASSLEGTGTYEQYF.

This clone was seen only once. Other DNA sequences within the sample encode an identical CDR3. This chain joins TRBV6-5 and TRBJ2-1; the match to TRBD2 covers 7 bases. The CDR3 sequence is 15 residues long. Losses at the gene ends were 5 bases for V and 7 bases for J; bases not matched to a gene: 11. Looked up from germline, CDR1 is MNHEY and CDR2 is SVGAGI. CDR3 loop: CASSHRDYGDNEQFF. CDR3 sequence (DNA): TGTGCCAGCAGTCACCGGGACTACGGAGATAATGAGCAGTTCTTC.

The chain is built from TRBV6-1 and TRBJ2-3; weak D call: TRBD1 (6 bases). Germline CDR1 reads MNHNS; CDR2 reads SASEGT. The CDR3 totals 15 residues. Trimming shortened V by 8 bases and J by 3 bases, and 18 bases separated the two germline ends. In DNA, the CDR3 is TGTGCCAGCTCCGAGGTAACAGGGTGGACAGATACGCAGTATTTT. Amino acid sequence: CASSEVTGWTDTQYF.

This clone was counted a few times. The chain is built from TRBV4-1 and TRBJ1-1; D ambiguous. There are 15 residues in the CDR3. V shed 2 bases and J shed 3 bases, with 13 bases lying between them. Germline lookup yields CDR1 MGHRA and CDR2 YSYEKL. The CDR3 reads CASSQPLSLDTEAFF. The CDR3 region has the DNA TGCGCCAGCAGCCAACCCTTGAGTTTGGACACTGAAGCTTTCTTT.

The J gene is TRBJ2-2, the V gene TRBV2; 10 positions agree with TRBD1. V was pared by 7 bases and J by 5 bases, with 7 bases of the junction left unmatched. Germline CDR1 SNHLY, CDR2 FYNNEI. This CDR3 has 15 residues. In DNA, the CDR3 is TGTGCCAGCAAGAGGGGACAGGGGCTAACCGGGGAGCTGTTTTTT. Its translation is CASKRGQGLTGELFF.

This CDR3 is CASSRTPGQGISYEQYF. The CDR3 region has the DNA TGCGCCAGCAGCAGGACCCCGGGACAGGGGATATCCTACGAGCAGTACTTC. The rearrangement joins TRBV5-1 to TRBJ2-7; TRBD1 matches 10 bases. Germline V gene lookup returns CDR1 SGHRS and CDR2 YFSETQ. Trimming cost V 4 bases and J 1 base; bases outside gene matches: 11. The CDR3 is 17 amino acids.

As for this clone: One end of the junction does not line up with germline, which may come from a read error. This chain joins TRBV7-9 and TRBJ2-4; 9 bases align to TRBD2. The CDR3 sequence is 16 residues long. CDR1 and CDR2 from the germline V gene are SEHNR and FQNEAQ (reference sequence). Here the CDR3 reads CSSSSKAGGLAQIQYF. The CDR3 DNA reads as TGTTCCAGCAGCTCCAAGGCGGGGGGACTAGCTCAGATTCAGTACTTC.

This clone came up a few times. The genes are TRBV7-2 and TRBJ2-1; 8 bases are shared with TRBD2. After removal of 7 bases from V and 3 bases from J, the junction contained 8 bases not matched to a gene. Germline-derived CDR1 and CDR2 are SGHTA and FQGNSA. The CDR3 runs 15 residues. CDR3 sequence: CASMLSAGDYNEQFF. In DNA, the CDR3 is TGTGCCAGCATGCTCTCAGCGGGGGACTACAATGAGCAGTTCTTC.

This chain links TRBV9 with TRBJ1-5; D is undetermined. V was trimmed by 3 bases and J by 4 bases, leaving 11 bases between them. CDR3 length: 14 residues. Germline V gives CDR1 SGDLS, CDR2 YYNGEE. CDR3 in DNA: TGTGCCAGCAGCGGACCAGGAAGAAATCAGCCCCAGCATTTT. This codes for CASSGPGRNQPQHF.

The chain employs TRBV14 and TRBJ2-2, with a weak D call TRBD1 (5 bases). In germline, CDR1 is SGHDN, CDR2 FVKESK. The CDR3 is made up of 13 amino acids. The V and J ends lost 6 bases and 6 bases respectively, with 11 bases between them. The chain's CDR3 is CASSLRVAGELFF. The CDR3 DNA reads as TGTGCCAGCAGTCTCAGGGTGGCCGGGGAGCTGTTTTTT.

CDR3 region: CASSQDLQGLGEKLFF. As DNA, the CDR3 is TGCGCCAGCAGCCAAGATCTGCAGGGGCTGGGTGAAAAACTGTTTTTT. The chain joins TRBV4-3 to TRBJ1-4; possible D gene TRBD1, 6 bases. V was clipped by 0 bases and J by 7 bases, with 15 bases between them. This CDR3 is 16 amino acids long. CDR1 and CDR2 from the germline V gene are LGHNA and YSLEER.

The rearrangement joins TRBV7-6 to TRBJ2-3; weak D call: TRBD1 (6 bases). CDR3 length equals 16 residues. V lost 0 bases and J lost 2, with 12 bases in between. Germline lookup yields CDR1 SGHVS and CDR2 FNYEAQ. This CDR3 is CASSLAAPGATDTQYF. The CDR3 DNA sequence: TGTGCCAGCAGCTTAGCGGCCCCAGGGGCCACAGATACGCAGTATTTT. Full variable domain (missing parts from reference TRBV7-6 and TRBJ2-3): GAGVSQSPRYKVTKRGQDVALRCDPISGHVSLYWYRQALGQGPEFLTYFNYEAQQDKSGLPNDRFSAERPEGSISTLTIQRTEQRDSAMYRCASSLAAPGATDTQYFGPGTRLTVL.

The chain employs TRBV19 and TRBJ1-1, with D perhaps TRBD1 (5 bases). The CDR3 loop spans 15 amino acids. V was trimmed by 4 bases and J by 3 bases, leaving 15 bases between them. CDR1 and CDR2 from the germline V gene are LNHDA and SQIVND (reference sequence). CDR3 in DNA: TGTGCCAGTAGTACTCCAGGGCGGTGGGACACTGAAGCTTTCTTT. Amino acid sequence: CASSTPGRWDTEAFF.

This sequence joins TRBV5-4 and TRBJ2-2; 15 bases match TRBD2. The CDR3 spans 18 residues. J lost 8 bases, V lost 4 bases, and 12 bases had no gene match. Germline V gives CDR1 SGHNT, CDR2 YYREEE (reference sequence). Here the CDR3 reads CASSPGLAGGRGVGELFF. The CDR3 bases are TGTGCCAGCAGCCCCGGACTAGCGGGGGGGCGGGGCGTGGGGGAGCTGTTTTTT.

The V and J genes are TRBV5-1 and TRBJ1-2, with 9 bases fitting TRBD1. The CDR3 loop spans 16 amino acids. The V gene end was trimmed by 4 bases and the J gene end by 6 bases; junction bases not matched to a gene: 13. Germline values: CDR1 SGHRS, CDR2 YFSETQ. CDR3 sequence reads: CASSPDGQGIFDGYTF. For the CDR3, the DNA is TGCGCCAGCAGCCCGGATGGACAGGGGATTTTTGATGGCTACACCTTC.

V usage is TRBV5-4 and J usage is TRBJ1-6; 8 bases align to TRBD1. The trim removed 3 bases at V and 4 bases at J, leaving 3 bases unmatched. The CDR3 extends over 15 amino acids. Looked up from germline, CDR1 is SGHNT and CDR2 is YYREEE (reference sequence). The CDR3 DNA sequence: TGTGCCAGCAGCTCTGGACAGGGATATAATTCACCCCTCCACTTT. This gives the protein CASSSGQGYNSPLHF.

The chain links TRBV18 to TRBJ1-5, with TRBD1 as a possible D gene (5 bases). V lost 4 bases, J lost 0 bases, and 10 bases lay in between. There are 15 residues in the CDR3. Germline V CDR1 and CDR2: KGHSH, LQKENI. CDR3 residues: CASSLGGGSNQPQHF. The CDR3 DNA sequence: TGTGCCAGCTCACTTGGGGGGGGTAGCAATCAGCCCCAGCATTTT.

V gene TRBV28 combines with J gene TRBJ1-1, with no clear D. V lost 8 bases and J 7 bases, leaving 11 bases between the germline ends. CDR1 MDHEN and CDR2 SYDVKM come from the germline V gene. The length of the CDR3 is 11 residues. CDR3 residues: CASSSYGEAFF. As DNA, the CDR3 is TGTGCCAGCTCTTCCTATGGTGAAGCTTTCTTT.

The CDR3 nucleotides are TGTGCCAGCAGCTTTTTGAGCCGCGGGGATTCACCCCTCCACTTT. Protein: CASSFLSRGDSPLHF. This rearrangement joins TRBV7-2 to TRBJ1-6; no reliable D call. Trimming took 3 bases from V and 8 from J, leaving 14 bases between them. The germline V gene encodes CDR1 SGHTA and CDR2 FQGNSA. The CDR3 is made up of 15 amino acids. Full variable domain (missing parts from reference TRBV7-2 and TRBJ1-6): GAGVSQSPSNKVTEKGKDVELRCDPISGHTALYWYRQSLGQGLEFLIYFQGNSAPDKSGLPSDRFSAERTGGSVSTLTIQRTQQEDSAVYLCASSFLSRGDSPLHFGNGTRLTVT.

The count of this clone is one. DNA of the CDR3: TGTGCCTGCACAGGAGTCCAAGAGACCCAGTACTTC. Translating it yields CACTGVQETQYF. J is TRBJ2-5 and V is TRBV30; TRBD1 is a possible D gene (5 bases). The CDR3 length is 12 residues. V shed 6 bases and J shed 1 base, with 9 bases lying between them. CDR1 and CDR2 (germline): GTSNPN, SVGIG (reference sequence).

This clone was observed a handful of times. The rearrangement uses TRBV5-1 and TRBJ1-3, with D possibly matching TRBD1 (5 bases). Germline V gene data show CDR1 as SGHRS and CDR2 as YFSETQ. This CDR3 contains 16 residues. Trimming pared 4 bases from V and 4 bases from J, leaving 18 bases between. CDR3 sequence: CASSELGQGSGNTIYF. The CDR3 DNA is TGCGCCAGCAGCGAATTAGGCCAGGGAAGCGGAAACACCATATATTTT.